The 29 T cell receptor beta chains below were found in one sample sequenced in a study of cytomegalovirus exposure and HLA in healthy donors. PCR was performed using 60 Vbeta and 13 Jbeta primers. Here immunoSEQ multiplex PCR was the method, and the copy in TCRdb shows in-frame clones only, minus some. The data contain 85,000 to 100,000 clones, just under 70% of them singletons. Input material: PBMCs. All receptors come from a man in his forties or fifties in good health and CMV-seronegative.

This clone was seen once. The chain uses TRBV11-2 and TRBJ2-3, with 9 bases that match TRBD2. V lost 1 base to trimming and J lost 2 bases; unmatched junction nucleotides: 7. CDR1 is SGHAT and CDR2 is FQNNGV in the germline V gene. The CDR3 is 17 amino acids. Here the CDR3 DNA reads TGTGCCAGCAGCTTAGGCGGGGGGGCTAGGGTCACAGATACGCAGTATTTT. This translates into CASSLGGGARVTDTQYF. Complete variable domain (other parts from reference TRBV11-2 and TRBJ2-3): EAGVAQSPRYKIIEKRQSVAFWCNPISGHATLYWYQQILGQGPKLLIQFQNNGVVDDSQLPKDRFSAERLKGVDSTLKIQPAKLEDSAVYLCASSLGGGARVTDTQYFGPGTRLTVL.

The chain uses TRBV5-1 and TRBJ2-5; possible D gene TRBD1, 5 bases. V was trimmed by 4 bases and J by 3 bases, leaving 13 bases between them. Germline V lookup: CDR1 SGHRS, CDR2 YFSETQ. The CDR3 length is 14 residues. CDR3 nucleotides: TGCGCCAGCAGCAAAAGCCAGGGCGAAGAGACCCAGTACTTC. Protein sequence: CASSKSQGEETQYF.

This clone was detected a few times. V gene TRBV28 combines with J gene TRBJ1-2, with 7 bases lining up with TRBD1. Germline V gene sequence: CDR1 MDHEN, CDR2 SYDVKM. The CDR3 loop spans 13 amino acids. V was clipped by 8 bases and J by 7 bases; unmatched bases: 10. Here the CDR3 reads CASHRQGMAGYTF. In nucleotides, the CDR3 is TGTGCCAGCCACCGACAGGGAATGGCTGGCTACACCTTC.

CDR3 amino acids: CASQDRGRTDTQYF. CDR3 nucleotide sequence: TGTGCCAGCCAGGACAGGGGGAGGACAGATACGCAGTATTTT. The J gene is TRBJ2-3, the V gene TRBV6-1; TRBD1 matches at 10 bases. V was clipped by 8 bases and J by 3 bases; unmatched bases: 5. Germline V gene data show CDR1 as MNHNS and CDR2 as SASEGT. This CDR3 comprises 14 residues.

This clone showed up just a few times. The V call is TRBV27, the J call TRBJ2-1; 10 bases are shared with TRBD2. The CDR3 has 14 residues. The germline V gene has CDR1 MNHEY and CDR2 SMNVEV (reference sequence). Losses at the gene ends were 2 bases for V and 9 bases for J; bases not matched to a gene: 4. The CDR3 DNA sequence: TGTGCCAGCAGTTTACTAGCGGGAGTGGGTGAGCAGTTCTTC. Its protein is CASSLLAGVGEQFF.

The genes are TRBV5-4 and TRBJ2-5, with D perhaps TRBD1 (5 bases). The CDR3 is 13 residues long. Germline V CDR1 and CDR2: SGHNT, YYREEE (reference sequence). The V and J ends lost 4 bases and 2 bases respectively, with 9 bases between them. The CDR3 reads CASSPDTQETQYF. CDR3 sequence (DNA): TGTGCCAGCAGCCCGGACACACAAGAGACCCAGTACTTC.

The chain combines TRBV29-1 with TRBJ2-1; 12 nucleotides match TRBD2. The ends lost 7 bases at V and 9 bases at J; junction bases unmatched: 7. The CDR3 has 13 amino acids. Germline V gene lookup returns CDR1 SQVTM and CDR2 ANQGSEA. The CDR3 spells CSAWTSGIPEQFF. The CDR3 DNA sequence: TGCAGCGCCTGGACTAGCGGGATCCCTGAGCAGTTCTTC.

This chain uses TRBV5-4 with TRBJ1-1, with D hard to call. With 4 bases removed from V and 0 bases from J, the gap between germline ends came to 10 bases. Germline-derived CDR1 and CDR2 are SGHNT and YYREEE (reference sequence). The CDR3 has 14 residues. The CDR3 loop is CASSPERVNTEAFF. DNA for the CDR3: TGTGCCAGCAGCCCTGAGAGGGTGAACACTGAAGCTTTCTTT.

On this clone itself: Other DNA sequences of this sample code for an identical CDR3. The V and J genes are TRBV5-1 and TRBJ2-3, with D possibly being TRBD1 (6 bases). Germline-derived CDR1 and CDR2 are SGHRS and YFSETQ. Trimming removed 3 bases from V and 1 base from J, with 12 bases in between. The CDR3 sequence is 15 residues long. In DNA form, the CDR3 reads TGCGCCAGCAGCTCTCAAGGGGGAGGCACAGATACGCAGTATTTT. It encodes CASSSQGGGTDTQYF. Using reference TRBV5-1 and TRBJ2-3 for the parts outside the CDR3, the full variable domain is KAGVTQTPRYLIKTRGQQVTLSCSPISGHRSVSWYQQTPGQGLQFLFEYFSETQRNKGNFPGRFSGRQFSNSRSEMNVSTLELGDSALYLCASSSQGGGTDTQYFGPGTRLTVL.

The V call is TRBV2, the J call TRBJ2-3, with 8 bases fitting TRBD2. There are 16 residues in the CDR3. V dropped 8 bases and J dropped 2; count of bases not matched to a gene: 12. In germline, CDR1 is SNHLY, CDR2 FYNNEI. The CDR3 nucleotides read TGTGCCAGCGGGGAAATACTAGCGGTCCTCACAGATACGCAGTATTTT. Translating it yields CASGEILAVLTDTQYF. Drawing the rest from reference TRBV2 and TRBJ2-3, the complete variable domain is EPEVTQTPSHQVTQMGQEVILRCVPISNHLYFYWYRQILGQKVEFLVSFYNNEISEKSEIFDDQFSVERPDGSNFTLKIRSTKLEDSAMYFCASGEILAVLTDTQYFGPGTRLTVL.

This chain uses TRBV2 with TRBJ2-7, with TRBD1 identical over 7 bases. V shed 8 bases, J shed 0 bases, and the junction held 4 bases outside the gene matches. Germline CDR1 reads SNHLY; CDR2 reads FYNNEI. This CDR3 is 13 amino acids long. CDR3: CASQTGSSYEQYV. CDR3 in DNA: TGTGCCAGCCAGACAGGGAGCTCCTACGAGCAGTACGTC.

This clone was counted a few times. Other nucleotide sequences from this sample produce the same CDR3. The rearrangement joins TRBV30 to TRBJ2-7; 9 positions match TRBD2. The ends lost 2 bases at V and 2 bases at J; junction bases unmatched: 4. The CDR3 length is 14 residues. Germline assignment: CDR1 GTSNPN and CDR2 SVGIG (reference sequence). The CDR3 nucleotides read TGTGCCTGGAGTTTGGCGGGAGGGCCCTACGAGCAGTACGTC. Translation: CAWSLAGGPYEQYV.

This chain links TRBV10-3 with TRBJ1-4; D might be TRBD1 (5 bases). CDR3 size: 14 residues. V lost 4 bases to trimming and J lost 4 bases, with 10 bases between them. The germline V gene has CDR1 ENHRY and CDR2 SYGVKD. The CDR3, as DNA: TGTGCCATCAGTGTAGGGGCTCATAATGAAAAACTGTTTTTT. It is translated as CAISVGAHNEKLFF.

The CDR3 coding sequence is TGTGCCAGCAGTCCGGGGTATGAGCAGTTCTTC. Residues: CASSPGYEQFF. V is TRBV28 and J is TRBJ2-1; the D gene is possibly TRBD2 (5 bases). This CDR3 comprises 11 residues. CDR1 MDHEN and CDR2 SYDVKM come from the germline V gene. Trimming stripped 5 bases from V and 8 bases from J, with 7 bases between.

The chain employs TRBV5-1 and TRBJ2-2, with 7 bases matching TRBD2. V dropped 0 bases and J dropped 6; count of bases not matched to a gene: 5. This CDR3 region has 15 residues. Germline CDR1 reads SGHRS; CDR2 reads YFSETQ. As DNA, the CDR3 is TGCGCCAGCAGCTTGGTCTCTAGCGGAGCCGGGGAGCTGTTTTTT. Translation: CASSLVSSGAGELFF.

This clone was counted once. The chain links TRBV6-5 to TRBJ1-2; D is possibly TRBD1 (5 bases). V gave up 2 bases and J gave up 4 bases, with 11 bases separating them. There are 14 residues in the CDR3. Germline V gene lookup returns CDR1 MNHEY and CDR2 SVGAGI. For the CDR3, the DNA is TGTGCCAGCAGTTACGGGCAGGGATCCTATGGCTACACCTTC. It is translated as CASSYGQGSYGYTF.

The chain joins TRBV6-5 to TRBJ2-5, with D possibly matching TRBD2 (6 bases). V shed 6 bases and J shed 3 bases, with 11 bases lying between them. The CDR3 has 13 amino acids. Germline V gene sequence: CDR1 MNHEY, CDR2 SVGAGI. The DNA of the CDR3 is TGTGCCAGCAGGAGGGCGGGGAAAGAGACCCAGTACTTC. This encodes CASRRAGKETQYF.

This clone occurred once. The chain has TRBV5-1 and TRBJ2-1; D may be TRBD1 (6 bases). Germline V gene data show CDR1 as SGHRS and CDR2 as YFSETQ. The CDR3 sequence is 12 residues long. Deletions cut 5 bases from V and 8 bases from J, with 11 bases between. CDR3 DNA: TGCGCCAGCAGTACAGGGATGGATGAGCAGTTCTTC. It specifies CASSTGMDEQFF.

This chain uses TRBV5-6 with TRBJ1-2; D call uncertain. The CDR3 is 13 residues long. The V end was cut by 0 bases, the J end by 6 bases, with 9 bases between. From germline, CDR1 is SGHDT and CDR2 YYEEEE. The CDR3 loop reads CASSLERAHGYTF. The CDR3 region has the DNA TGTGCCAGCAGCTTGGAGCGGGCTCATGGCTACACCTTC. Variable domain in full (rest from reference TRBV5-6 and TRBJ1-2): DAGVTQSPTHLIKTRGQQVTLRCSPKSGHDTVSWYQQALGQGPQFIFQYYEEEERQRGNFPDRFSGHQFPNYSSELNVNALLLGDSALYLCASSLERAHGYTFGSGTRLTVV.

V usage is TRBV5-1 and J usage is TRBJ2-4; the match to TRBD1 covers 12 bases. Germline-derived CDR1 and CDR2 are SGHRS and YFSETQ. CDR3 length equals 16 residues. Germline trimming cut 0 bases from V and 5 bases from J; bases unmatched to any gene: 3. The DNA of the CDR3 is TGCGCCAGCAGCTTGGGTGGGACAGGGGGCGAAAACATTCAGTACTTC. The encoded protein is CASSLGGTGGENIQYF.

This chain joins TRBV6-5 and TRBJ1-1; 7 nucleotides agree with TRBD1. V shed 5 bases and J 2 bases; nucleotides not matched to a gene: 5. This CDR3 spans 14 amino acids. Per the germline V gene, CDR1 is MNHEY and CDR2 is SVGAGI. The CDR3 spells CASSNDRDNTEAFF. The CDR3 DNA reads TGTGCCAGCAGTAACGACAGGGACAACACTGAAGCTTTCTTT.

This clone showed up just once. The rearrangement joins TRBV19 to TRBJ1-1, with 10 bases aligning to TRBD1. This CDR3 is built from 14 residues. The V and J ends lost 5 bases and 5 bases, in that order; junction bases with no gene match: 5. Germline CDR1 LNHDA, CDR2 SQIVND (reference sequence). For the CDR3, the DNA is TGTGCCAGTAGTCGACAGGGGGCTCGAACTGAAGCTTTCTTT. Protein: CASSRQGARTEAFF.

For the CDR3, the DNA is TGCGCCAGCAGCTTGACAGGGGGCGAGAATGAAAAACTGTTTTTT. Protein sequence: CASSLTGGENEKLFF. This chain uses TRBV5-1 with TRBJ1-4, with 9 bases that match TRBD1. CDR3 size: 15 residues. Germline values: CDR1 SGHRS, CDR2 YFSETQ. The trim removed 1 base at V and 5 bases at J, leaving 3 bases unmatched.

The rearrangement uses TRBV29-1 and TRBJ2-7, with D perhaps TRBD2 (5 bases). In germline, CDR1 is SQVTM, CDR2 ANQGSEA. CDR3 length equals 13 residues. V lost 4 bases and J lost 4, with 14 bases in between. The CDR3 loop reads CSVGGQRVYEQYF. In DNA form, the CDR3 reads TGCAGCGTTGGTGGTCAGAGGGTGTACGAGCAGTACTTC.

This clone was detected only a few times. The chain joins TRBV7-2 to TRBJ1-4; a possible D gene is TRBD1 (5 bases). Per germline, CDR1 SGHTA and CDR2 FQGNSA. V was clipped by 1 base and J by 0 bases, with 15 bases between them. The CDR3 is 18 residues long. This CDR3 is CASSLVQAAFATNEKLFF. In nucleotides, the CDR3 is TGTGCCAGCAGCTTAGTACAGGCAGCGTTTGCAACTAATGAAAAACTGTTTTTT. The whole variable domain, remainder taken from reference TRBV7-2 and TRBJ1-4, is GAGVSQSPSNKVTEKGKDVELRCDPISGHTALYWYRQSLGQGLEFLIYFQGNSAPDKSGLPSDRFSAERTGGSVSTLTIQRTQQEDSAVYLCASSLVQAAFATNEKLFFGSGTQLSVL.

The chain recombines TRBV5-1 with TRBJ2-2; no definite D call. Germline CDR1 is SGHRS and CDR2 is YFSETQ. V was cut by 5 bases and J by 0 bases, with 8 bases left in between. This CDR3 is built from 14 residues. The CDR3 nucleotides read TGCGCCAGCAGTTCCGACACGAACACCGGGGAGCTGTTTTTT. Its translation is CASSSDTNTGELFF.

The rearrangement uses TRBV4-2 and TRBJ2-3; D unresolved. The length of the CDR3 is 14 residues. The germline V and J ends were trimmed by 6 bases and 0 bases, with 10 bases remaining between them. CDR1 is LGHNA and CDR2 is YNFKEQ in the germline V gene. The CDR3 is CASSPDWSTDTQYF. DNA for the CDR3: TGTGCCAGCAGTCCCGACTGGAGCACAGATACGCAGTATTTT.

The sample holds a few counts of this clone. The chain uses TRBV5-4 and TRBJ1-1; tentatively, D is TRBD1 (6 bases). Germline V lookup: CDR1 SGHNT, CDR2 YYREEE (reference sequence). Trimming shortened V by 4 bases and J by 6 bases, and 16 bases separated the two germline ends. This CDR3 spans 14 amino acids. CDR3 protein: CASSTGTRISEAFF. DNA for the CDR3: TGTGCCAGCAGCACCGGGACAAGAATCTCTGAAGCTTTCTTT.

The rearrangement links TRBV6-1 to TRBJ2-3; TRBD2 matches at 12 bases. The CDR3 runs to 15 residues. The V gene's germline CDR1 is MNHNS and CDR2 SASEGT. Germline trimming cut 6 bases from V and 2 bases from J; bases unmatched to any gene: 3. The CDR3 sequence is CASRGTSGHTDTQYF. The CDR3 DNA is TGTGCCAGCAGGGGGACTAGCGGGCACACAGATACGCAGTATTTT.